This T cell receptor beta chain is from a study of PD-L1 blockade in urothelial cancer. Study-wide background: Blood analysis was done at 3 weeks (second dose) and 6 weeks after treatment began. Study-level results: At the 3-week point, tumor-associated blood clones expanded more in durable-benefit patients. Better survival was predicted when blood TCR clonality before treatment fell below the median.

CDR1 is MNHNY and CDR2 is SVGAGI in the germline V gene (reference sequence). The CDR3 totals 14 residues. V was clipped by 5 bases and J by 6 bases, with 17 bases between them. Specified time point: pretreatment peripheral blood. This clone was found once. What it recognizes is unknown. Synthetic TCR analog templates were added to each PCR reaction. Profiling relied on immunoSEQ multiplex PCR, and the TCRdb table lists in-frame clones only, not all of them. The sample includes more than 45,000 clones, roughly four fifths seen only once; the top ten take over 4%. This sequence originates from a man aged 70-80 years with urothelial cancer. The specimen was PBMCs, collected around atezolizumab (anti-PD-L1) treatment. The rearrangement links TRBV6-6 to TRBJ2-7; TRBD2 is a possible D gene (7 bases). The CDR3 DNA sequence: TGTGCCAGCAGTCCCGCAGGGAGGGGGTCCGAGCAGTACTTC. The encoded protein is CASSPAGRGSEQYF.